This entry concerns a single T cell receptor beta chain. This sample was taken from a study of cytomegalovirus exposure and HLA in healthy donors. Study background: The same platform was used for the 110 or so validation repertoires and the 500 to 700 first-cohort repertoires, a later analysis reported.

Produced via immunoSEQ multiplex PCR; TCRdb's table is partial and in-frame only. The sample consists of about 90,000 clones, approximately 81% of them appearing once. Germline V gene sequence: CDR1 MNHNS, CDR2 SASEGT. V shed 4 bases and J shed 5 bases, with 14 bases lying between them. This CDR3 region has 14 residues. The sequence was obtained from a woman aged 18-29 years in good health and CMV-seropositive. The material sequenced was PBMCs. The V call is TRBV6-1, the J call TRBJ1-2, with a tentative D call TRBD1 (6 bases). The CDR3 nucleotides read TGTGCCAGCAGTGTCGACGGACAGCTTTATGGCTACACCTTC. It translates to CASSVDGQLYGYTF.